This T cell receptor beta chain comes out of a study of control samples from healthy donors and cancer patients. This clone has a single count. The CDR3 loop spans 15 amino acids. J gave up 3 bases and V 3 bases, and 8 bases lay outside the gene matches. Per germline, CDR1 DFQATT and CDR2 SNEGSKA (reference sequence). Data came from immunoSEQ multiplex PCR; TCRdb stores just in-frame clones and leaves some out. This table holds about 120,000 clones, around nine tenths found once. The J gene is TRBJ1-2, the V gene TRBV20-1; 9 bases are shared with TRBD1. Sequencing used blood. The receptor comes from a woman in her seventies in good health. The CDR3 loop is CSASTTGGADYGYTF. In DNA, the CDR3 is TGCAGTGCTAGTACAACAGGGGGCGCTGACTATGGCTACACCTTC.